The subject of this entry is one TCR beta chain. Its antigen is not identified. Both TCR beta VDJ combination and CDR3 sequence profiling were carried out. Genomic DNA was the template for this profiling. TCRdb re-derived calls from the reads in MiXCR, one entry per CDR3 protein. The data show 260,000 or so distinct CDR3 sequences, with around 82% seen just once and around 40% held by the top ten. These data come from a study of CD8+CD57+ T cells in acquired aplastic anemia. Study overall: The sorted CD4+ and CD8+ cells yielded an average roughly 3 ug of DNA.

Whole-study results and caveats: Researchers report that twenty-nine CD8+ CDR3 sequences appeared in both patients and controls.

From germline, CDR1 is SGHVS and CDR2 FQNEAQ. The CDR3 has 14 residues. The trim removed 2 bases at V and 5 bases at J, leaving 2 bases unmatched. Sequencing was done on patients that had shown CD8+CD57+ cell expansion by flow cytometry. The blood sampling took place in patients who had so far received no therapy. The sequencing input was sorted CD4+, CD8+, or CD8+CD57+ T cells (not recorded which) from PBMCs. The chain employs TRBV7-8 and TRBJ2-1, with 8 nucleotides matching TRBD2. The sequence derives from a human donor with aplastic anemia. The CDR3 bases are TGTGCCAGCAGCTTAAGTAGCGGGGACAATGAGCAGTTCTTC. Protein: CASSLSSGDNEQFF.